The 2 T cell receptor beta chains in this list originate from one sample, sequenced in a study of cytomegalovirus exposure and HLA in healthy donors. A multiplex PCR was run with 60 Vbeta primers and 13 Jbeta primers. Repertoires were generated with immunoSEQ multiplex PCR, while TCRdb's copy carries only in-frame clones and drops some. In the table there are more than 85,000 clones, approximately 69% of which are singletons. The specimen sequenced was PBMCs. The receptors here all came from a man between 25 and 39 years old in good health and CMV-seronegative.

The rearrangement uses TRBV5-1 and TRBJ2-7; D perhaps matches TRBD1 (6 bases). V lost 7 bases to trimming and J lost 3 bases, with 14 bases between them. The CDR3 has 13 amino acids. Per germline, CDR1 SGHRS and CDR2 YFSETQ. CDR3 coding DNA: TGCGCCAGCGGCTCCGGACAGAGCTACGAGCAGTACTTC. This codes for CASGSGQSYEQYF.

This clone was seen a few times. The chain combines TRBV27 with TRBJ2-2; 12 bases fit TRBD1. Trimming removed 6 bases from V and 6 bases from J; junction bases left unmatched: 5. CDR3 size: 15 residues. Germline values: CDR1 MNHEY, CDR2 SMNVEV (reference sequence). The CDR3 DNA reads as TGTGCCAGCAGCCGGGACAGGGGGCGATCCGGGGAGCTGTTTTTT. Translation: CASSRDRGRSGELFF.